This T cell receptor beta chain was obtained from a study of PD-L1 blockade in urothelial cancer (TCRdb year 2017). Regarding the study in general: Every patient began therapy around 2014 and was given atezolizumab 1,200 mg intravenously every 3 weeks. Tumor samples gave a median of approximately 1,400 T cells and around 1,100 unique TCRs, with a median clonality of about 0.095 and T cell proportion of 0.097 to 0.1. Five patients were left out of tumor TCR analyses because tumors from two patients failed quality control and three patients had no tumor available. Twenty-five of 29 patients were males with bladder-origin urothelial cancer, and about 65% of the roughly 30 reported a prior smoking history. Patients had an ECOG performance status of 0 or 1 and had received between 0 and 3 prior chemotherapy regimens. Durable clinical benefit was defined as progression-free survival longer than 6 months, and TCR features were also tested against progression-free and overall survival. An exploratory multi-omic analysis was conducted of the somatic, immune and clinical correlates of response to PD-L1 blockade with atezolizumab in urothelial cancer. Pretreatment tumor samples and matched peripheral blood, collected serially before and after atezolizumab treatment, underwent TCR sequencing. Twenty-nine patients had pretreatment blood TCR-seq, about 24 had at least one posttreatment blood collection, and about 24 had tumor TCR-seq. Nine patients reached durable clinical benefit, while around 19 patients did not. In the same patients, whole exome sequencing and RNA sequencing of pretreatment tumors were performed in addition to TCR sequencing. Points the paper makes about the study in general: The proportion of tumor-infiltrating T lymphocytes was higher in patients with durable benefit (n of about 25, Mann-Whitney p = 0.047). Patients with durable benefit showed greater expansion of tumor-associated TCR clones in peripheral blood 3 weeks after starting treatment (n ≈ 23, p = 0.022). Because the sample size was small (n of about 30) and many exploratory analyses were performed, the results are intended to be hypothesis-generating. Tumor samples were FFPE, not collected immediately before treatment, and only one sample per patient was used, possibly missing heterogeneity.

Concerning this clone itself: No antigen is known for it. Per-base quality was not reported, and no clone a single base away is much larger than it.

The sample's time point label, in plain terms: pretreatment tumor sample. A total of roughly 31 patients with locally advanced or metastatic urothelial carcinoma, treated at Memorial Sloan Kettering on a trial protocol, made up the cohort. Every piece of tumor tissue used for sequencing was obtained prior to atezolizumab dosing. The Qiagen DNeasy Blood extraction kit was used to purify genomic DNA from total PBMCs and tumor samples. Looking up the germline V gene (reference sequence) yields CDR1 LNHDA and CDR2 SQIVND. The V end gives up 4 bases and the J end 0 bases, leaving 6 bases in the junction not matched to a gene. Counted from cysteine to phenylalanine, this CDR3 has 18 amino acids. The retained sequence is limited to the CDR3, 54 bases, with the frame set at the first base. Synthetic TCR analog templates were spiked into each PCR to estimate absolute template abundance from read counts. In FFPE tumors, housekeeping genes were amplified and quantified as a way to estimate usable DNA and compute T cell fraction. TCRbeta CDR3 regions were amplified from genomic DNA with bias-controlled V and J gene primers using the immunoSEQ assay. Sequencing of rearranged TCRbeta segments was done at approximately 20X coverage. The source study handled its data this way. Clustering was used to correct sequencing errors, and CDR3s were annotated against IMGT so that V, D and J genes could be assigned. Only productive TCRbeta rearrangements were used in downstream analyses, excluding out-of-frame or stop-codon sequences. Clonality was calculated as one minus the Shannon entropy normalized by the log of the number of unique productive sequences. Fisher's exact test with Benjamini-Hochberg correction, at a threshold of adjusted p below 0.01, was used to find clones that differed between time points or between blood and tumor. TCRdb holds this immuneACCESS table with in-frame rearrangements only. Some clones are missing; in checked studies, unresolved V genes explain under half, and the rest has no known cause. The V and J calls and clone size come from that table; D and trimming were worked out from the DNA. This sample has about 32,000 clones in its table, and about a third of those were observed once. 8% to 9% of the sample lies in the top ten.

The receptor was isolated from a man aged 55 to 70 with urothelial cancer. The specimen comprised tumor tissue, sampled before atezolizumab (anti-PD-L1) treatment. Recombination joined TRBV19 with TRBJ1-4; 12 central bases correspond to TRBD1. The DNA reads TGTGCCAGTAGTACCCGGGACAGGGGGCCGGCAACTAATGAAAAACTGTTTTTT. Its product reads: CASSTRDRGPATNEKLFF. Supplemented by the reference TRBV19 and TRBJ1-4 proteins around the CDR3, the complete variable domain is DGGITQSPKYLFRKEGQNVTLSCEQNLNHDAMYWYRQDPGQGLRLIYYSQIVNDFQKGDIAEGYSVSREKKESFPLTVTSAQKNPTAFYLCASSTRDRGPATNEKLFFGSGTQLSVL.